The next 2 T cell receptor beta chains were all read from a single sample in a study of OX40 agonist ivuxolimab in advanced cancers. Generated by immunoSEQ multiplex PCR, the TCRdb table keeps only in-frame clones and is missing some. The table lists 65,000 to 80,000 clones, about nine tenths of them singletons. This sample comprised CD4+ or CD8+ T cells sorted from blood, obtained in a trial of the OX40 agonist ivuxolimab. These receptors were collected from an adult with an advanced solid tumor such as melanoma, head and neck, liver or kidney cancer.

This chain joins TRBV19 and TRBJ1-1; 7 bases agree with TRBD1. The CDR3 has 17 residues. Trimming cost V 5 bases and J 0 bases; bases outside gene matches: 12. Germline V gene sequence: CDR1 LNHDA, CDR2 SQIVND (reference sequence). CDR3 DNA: TGTGCCAGTAGTCTCCCCCCGGGACAGACTATGAACACTGAAGCTTTCTTT. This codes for CASSLPPGQTMNTEAFF.

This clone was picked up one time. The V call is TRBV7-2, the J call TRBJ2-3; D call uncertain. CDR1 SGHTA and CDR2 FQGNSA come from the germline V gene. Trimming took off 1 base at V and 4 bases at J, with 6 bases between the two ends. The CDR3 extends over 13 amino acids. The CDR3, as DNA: TGTGCCAGCAGCTTAGAAGGACCAGATACGCAGTATTTT. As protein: CASSLEGPDTQYF.